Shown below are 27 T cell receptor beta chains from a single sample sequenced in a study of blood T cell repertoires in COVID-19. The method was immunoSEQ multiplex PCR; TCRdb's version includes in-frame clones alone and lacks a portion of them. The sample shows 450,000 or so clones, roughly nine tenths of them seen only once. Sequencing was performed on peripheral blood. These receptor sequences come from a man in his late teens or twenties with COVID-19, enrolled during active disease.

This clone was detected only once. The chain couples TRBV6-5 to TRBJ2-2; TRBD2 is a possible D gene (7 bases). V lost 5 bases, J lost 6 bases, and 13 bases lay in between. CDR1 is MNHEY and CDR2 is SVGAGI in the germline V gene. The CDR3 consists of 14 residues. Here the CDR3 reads CASSPQGGAGELFF. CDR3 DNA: TGTGCCAGCAGTCCCCAAGGGGGGGCCGGGGAGCTGTTTTTT.

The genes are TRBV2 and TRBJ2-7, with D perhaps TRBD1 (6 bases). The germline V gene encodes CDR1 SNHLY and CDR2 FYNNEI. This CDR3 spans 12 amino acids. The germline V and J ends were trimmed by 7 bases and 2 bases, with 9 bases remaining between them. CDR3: CASNRVTYEQYF. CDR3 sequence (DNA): TGTGCCAGCAACAGGGTTACCTACGAGCAGTACTTC. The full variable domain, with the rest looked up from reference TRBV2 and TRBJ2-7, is EPEVTQTPSHQVTQMGQEVILRCVPISNHLYFYWYRQILGQKVEFLVSFYNNEISEKSEIFDDQFSVERPDGSNFTLKIRSTKLEDSAMYFCASNRVTYEQYFGPGTRLTVT.

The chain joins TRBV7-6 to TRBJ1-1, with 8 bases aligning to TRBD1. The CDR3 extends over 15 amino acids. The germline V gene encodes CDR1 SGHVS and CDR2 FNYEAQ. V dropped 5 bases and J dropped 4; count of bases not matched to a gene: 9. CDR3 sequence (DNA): TGTGCCAGCAGCGCAGGGGGCGCAGGGGGCACTGAAGCTTTCTTT. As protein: CASSAGGAGGTEAFF.

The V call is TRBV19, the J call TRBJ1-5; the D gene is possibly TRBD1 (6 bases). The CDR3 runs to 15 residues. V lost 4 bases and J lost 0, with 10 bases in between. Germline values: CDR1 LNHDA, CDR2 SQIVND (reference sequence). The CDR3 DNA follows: TGTGCCAGTAGTAAACGGGACAATAGCAATCAGCCCCAGCATTTT. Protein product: CASSKRDNSNQPQHF.

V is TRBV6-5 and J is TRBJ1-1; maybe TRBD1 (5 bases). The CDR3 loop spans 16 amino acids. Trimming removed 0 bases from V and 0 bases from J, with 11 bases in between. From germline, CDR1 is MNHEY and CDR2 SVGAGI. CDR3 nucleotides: TGTGCCAGCAGTTACTCGGGGGGTTGGGTGAACACTGAAGCTTTCTTT. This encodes CASSYSGGWVNTEAFF.

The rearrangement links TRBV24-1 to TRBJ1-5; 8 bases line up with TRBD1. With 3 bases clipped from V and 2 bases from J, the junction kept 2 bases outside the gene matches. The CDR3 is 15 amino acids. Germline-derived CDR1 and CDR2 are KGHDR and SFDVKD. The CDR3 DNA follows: TGTGCCACCAGTGATGACAGGGGAGGCAATCAGCCCCAGCATTTT. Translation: CATSDDRGGNQPQHF.

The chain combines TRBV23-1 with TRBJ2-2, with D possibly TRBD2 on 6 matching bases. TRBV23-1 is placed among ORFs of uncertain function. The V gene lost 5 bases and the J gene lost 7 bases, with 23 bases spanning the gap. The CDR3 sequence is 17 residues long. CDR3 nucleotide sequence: TGCGCCAGCAGTTTATCGGGACTCCCAACTCCTGGCGGGGAGCTGTTTTTT. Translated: CASSLSGLPTPGGELFF.

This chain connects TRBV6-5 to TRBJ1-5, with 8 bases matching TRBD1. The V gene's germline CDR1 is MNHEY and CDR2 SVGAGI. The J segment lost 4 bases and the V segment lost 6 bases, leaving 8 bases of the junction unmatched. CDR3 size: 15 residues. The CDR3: CASRADRGWNQPQHF. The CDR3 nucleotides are TGTGCCAGCAGAGCAGACAGGGGTTGGAATCAGCCCCAGCATTTT.

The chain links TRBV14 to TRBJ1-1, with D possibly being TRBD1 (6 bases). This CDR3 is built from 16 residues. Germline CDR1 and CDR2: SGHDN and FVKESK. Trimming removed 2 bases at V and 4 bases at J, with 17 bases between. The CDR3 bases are TGTGCCAGCAGCCAAATCCCCACAGGGCTGAGCACTGAAGCTTTCTTT. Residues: CASSQIPTGLSTEAFF.

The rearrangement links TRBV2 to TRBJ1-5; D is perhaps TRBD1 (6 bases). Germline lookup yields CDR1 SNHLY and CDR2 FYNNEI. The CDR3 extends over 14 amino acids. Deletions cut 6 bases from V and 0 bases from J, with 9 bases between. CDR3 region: CASRPGHSNQPQHF. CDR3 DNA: TGTGCCAGCAGACCGGGACATAGCAATCAGCCCCAGCATTTT.

The chain's CDR3 is CASRPGLVDEQFF. The CDR3 DNA reads as TGTGCCAGCAGGCCGGGACTAGTCGATGAGCAGTTCTTC. This chain uses TRBV11-3 with TRBJ2-1; 8 positions agree with TRBD2. Germline V CDR1 and CDR2: SGHNT, YENEEA. The CDR3 is made up of 13 amino acids. The V gene end was trimmed by 6 bases and the J gene end by 8 bases; junction bases not matched to a gene: 6. The whole variable domain, filled in from reference TRBV11-3 and TRBJ2-1, reads EAGVVQSPRYKIIEKKQPVAFWCNPISGHNTLYWYLQNLGQGPELLIRYENEEAVDDSQLPKDRFSAERLKGVDSTLKIQPAELGDSAVYLCASRPGLVDEQFFGPGTRLTVL.

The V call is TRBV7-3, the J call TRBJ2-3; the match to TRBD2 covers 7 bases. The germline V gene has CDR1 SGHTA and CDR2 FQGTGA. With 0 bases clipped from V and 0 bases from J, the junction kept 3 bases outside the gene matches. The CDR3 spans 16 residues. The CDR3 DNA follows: TGTGCCAGCAGCTTAACGTCTAGCGGAAGCACAGATACGCAGTATTTT. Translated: CASSLTSSGSTDTQYF. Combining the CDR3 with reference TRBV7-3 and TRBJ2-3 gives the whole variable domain GAGVSQTPSNKVTEKGKYVELRCDPISGHTALYWYRQSLGQGPEFLIYFQGTGAADDSGLPNDRFFAVRPEGSVSTLKIQRTERGDSAVYLCASSLTSSGSTDTQYFGPGTRLTVL.

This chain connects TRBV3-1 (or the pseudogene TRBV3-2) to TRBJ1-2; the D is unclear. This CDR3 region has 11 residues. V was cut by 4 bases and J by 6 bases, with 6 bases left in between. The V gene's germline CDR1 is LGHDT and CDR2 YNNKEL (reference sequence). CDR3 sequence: CASSPGNGYTF. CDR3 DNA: TGTGCCAGCAGCCCAGGCAATGGCTACACCTTC.

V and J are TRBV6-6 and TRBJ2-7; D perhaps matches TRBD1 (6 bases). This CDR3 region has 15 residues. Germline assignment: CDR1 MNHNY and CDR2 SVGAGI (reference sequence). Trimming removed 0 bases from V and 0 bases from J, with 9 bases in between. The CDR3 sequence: CASSYSDSYSYEQYF. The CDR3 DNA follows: TGTGCCAGCAGTTACTCGGACAGTTACTCCTACGAGCAGTACTTC.

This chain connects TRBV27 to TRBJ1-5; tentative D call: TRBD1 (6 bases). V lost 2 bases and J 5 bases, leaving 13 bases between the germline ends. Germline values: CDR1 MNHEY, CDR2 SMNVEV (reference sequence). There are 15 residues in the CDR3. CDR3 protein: CASSLPTGTDQPQHF. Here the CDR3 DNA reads TGTGCCAGCAGTTTACCAACAGGGACCGATCAGCCCCAGCATTTT.

In nucleotides, the CDR3 is TGTGCCAGCAGTCCGGGACAGGAAGCTTTCTTT. Its protein product is CASSPGQEAFF. The chain recombines TRBV12-3 or TRBV12-4 with TRBJ1-1, with 7 nucleotides matching TRBD1. This CDR3 is built from 11 residues. V lost 5 bases and J lost 8; bases outside the gene matches: 2.

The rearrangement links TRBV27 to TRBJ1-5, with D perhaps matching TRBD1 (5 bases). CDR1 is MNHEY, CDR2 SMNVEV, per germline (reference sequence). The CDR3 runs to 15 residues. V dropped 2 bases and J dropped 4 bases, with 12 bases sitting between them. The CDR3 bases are TGTGCCAGCAGTTTAACGGGACTTGGTAATCAGCCCCAGCATTTT. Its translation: CASSLTGLGNQPQHF.

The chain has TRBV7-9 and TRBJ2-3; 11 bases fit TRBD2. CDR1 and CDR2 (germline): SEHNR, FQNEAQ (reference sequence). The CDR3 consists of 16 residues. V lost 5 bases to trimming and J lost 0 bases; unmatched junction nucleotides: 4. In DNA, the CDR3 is TGTGCCAGCAGCGTGAGACTAGCGGGGAGCACAGATACGCAGTATTTT. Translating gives CASSVRLAGSTDTQYF.

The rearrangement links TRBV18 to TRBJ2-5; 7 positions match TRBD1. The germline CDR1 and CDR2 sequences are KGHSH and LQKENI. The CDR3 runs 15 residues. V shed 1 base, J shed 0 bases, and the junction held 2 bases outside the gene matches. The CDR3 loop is CASSPQGANQETQYF. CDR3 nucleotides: TGTGCCAGCTCACCACAGGGGGCCAACCAAGAGACCCAGTACTTC.

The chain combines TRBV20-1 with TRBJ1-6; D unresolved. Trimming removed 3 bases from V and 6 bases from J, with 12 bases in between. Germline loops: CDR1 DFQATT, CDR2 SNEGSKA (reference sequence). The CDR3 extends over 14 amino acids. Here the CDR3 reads CSASAGLTNSPLHF. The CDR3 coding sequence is TGCAGTGCTAGTGCTGGACTGACTAATTCACCCCTCCACTTT.

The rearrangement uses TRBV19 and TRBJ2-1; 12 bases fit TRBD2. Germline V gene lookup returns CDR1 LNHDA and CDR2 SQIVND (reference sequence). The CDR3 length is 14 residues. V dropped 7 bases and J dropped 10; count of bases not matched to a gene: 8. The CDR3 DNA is TGTGCCAGTACCCCTAGCGGGAGGGAAGGGGAGCAGTTCTTC. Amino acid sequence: CASTPSGREGEQFF.

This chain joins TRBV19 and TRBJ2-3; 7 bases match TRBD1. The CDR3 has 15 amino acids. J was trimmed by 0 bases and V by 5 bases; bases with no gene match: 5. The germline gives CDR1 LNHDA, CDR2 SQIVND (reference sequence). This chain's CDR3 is CASSEGQISTDTQYF. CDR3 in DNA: TGTGCCAGTAGTGAGGGACAGATAAGCACAGATACGCAGTATTTT.

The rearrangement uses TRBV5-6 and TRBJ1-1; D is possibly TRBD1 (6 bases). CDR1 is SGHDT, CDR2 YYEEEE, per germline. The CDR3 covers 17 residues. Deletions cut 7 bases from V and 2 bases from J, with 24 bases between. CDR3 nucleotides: TGTGCCAGCCTGAGAGCCCAGGGGATCCGCTTAAACACTGAAGCTTTCTTT. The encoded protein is CASLRAQGIRLNTEAFF.

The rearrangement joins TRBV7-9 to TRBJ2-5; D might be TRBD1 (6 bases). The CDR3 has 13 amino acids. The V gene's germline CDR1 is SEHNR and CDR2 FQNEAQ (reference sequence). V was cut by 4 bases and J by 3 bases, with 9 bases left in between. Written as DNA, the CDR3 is TGTGCCAGCAGCTACAGGGACAAAGAGACCCAGTACTTC. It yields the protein CASSYRDKETQYF.

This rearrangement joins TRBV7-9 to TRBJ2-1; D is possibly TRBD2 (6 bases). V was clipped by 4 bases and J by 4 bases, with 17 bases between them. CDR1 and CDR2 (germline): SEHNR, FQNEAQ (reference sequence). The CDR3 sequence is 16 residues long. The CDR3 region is CASSSAGTWAYNEQFF. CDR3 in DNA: TGTGCCAGCAGCTCCGCCGGGACTTGGGCTTACAATGAGCAGTTCTTC.

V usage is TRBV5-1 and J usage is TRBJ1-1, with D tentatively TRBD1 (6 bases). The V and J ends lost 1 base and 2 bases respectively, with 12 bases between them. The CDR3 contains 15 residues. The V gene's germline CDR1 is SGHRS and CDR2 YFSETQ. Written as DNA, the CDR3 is TGCGCCAGCAGCTTGTCCCAACAGGGCAACACTGAAGCTTTCTTT. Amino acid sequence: CASSLSQQGNTEAFF.

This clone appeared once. Here the CDR3 reads CASSFGTEETQYF. CDR3 DNA: TGTGCCAGCAGCTTTGGGACAGAAGAGACCCAGTACTTC. The chain uses TRBV7-8 and TRBJ2-5; 7 nucleotides match TRBD1. Germline trimming cut 3 bases from V and 3 bases from J; bases unmatched to any gene: 1. This CDR3 has 13 residues. Germline V gene sequence: CDR1 SGHVS, CDR2 FQNEAQ. The complete variable domain, with remaining parts taken from reference TRBV7-8 and TRBJ2-5, reads GAGVSQSPRYKVAKRGQDVALRCDPISGHVSLFWYQQALGQGPEFLTYFQNEAQLDKSGLPSDRFFAERPEGSVSTLKIQRTQQEDSAVYLCASSFGTEETQYFGPGTRLLVL.